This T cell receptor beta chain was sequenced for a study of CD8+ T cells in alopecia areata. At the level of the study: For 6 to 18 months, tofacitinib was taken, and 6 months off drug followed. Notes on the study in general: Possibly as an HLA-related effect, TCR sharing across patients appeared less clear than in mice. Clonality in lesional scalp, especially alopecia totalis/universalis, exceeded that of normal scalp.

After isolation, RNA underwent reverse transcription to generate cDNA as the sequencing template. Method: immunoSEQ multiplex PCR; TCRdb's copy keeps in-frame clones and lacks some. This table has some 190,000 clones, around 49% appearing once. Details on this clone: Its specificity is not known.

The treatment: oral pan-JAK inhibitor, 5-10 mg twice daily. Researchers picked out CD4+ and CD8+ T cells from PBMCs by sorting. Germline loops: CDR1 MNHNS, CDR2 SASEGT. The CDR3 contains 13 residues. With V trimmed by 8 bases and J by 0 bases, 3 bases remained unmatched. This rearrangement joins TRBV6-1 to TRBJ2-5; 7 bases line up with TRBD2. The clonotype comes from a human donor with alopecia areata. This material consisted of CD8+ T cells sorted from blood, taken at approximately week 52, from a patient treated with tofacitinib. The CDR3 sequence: CASVGGYQETQYF. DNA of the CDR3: TGTGCCAGCGTGGGGGGGTACCAAGAGACCCAGTACTTC.